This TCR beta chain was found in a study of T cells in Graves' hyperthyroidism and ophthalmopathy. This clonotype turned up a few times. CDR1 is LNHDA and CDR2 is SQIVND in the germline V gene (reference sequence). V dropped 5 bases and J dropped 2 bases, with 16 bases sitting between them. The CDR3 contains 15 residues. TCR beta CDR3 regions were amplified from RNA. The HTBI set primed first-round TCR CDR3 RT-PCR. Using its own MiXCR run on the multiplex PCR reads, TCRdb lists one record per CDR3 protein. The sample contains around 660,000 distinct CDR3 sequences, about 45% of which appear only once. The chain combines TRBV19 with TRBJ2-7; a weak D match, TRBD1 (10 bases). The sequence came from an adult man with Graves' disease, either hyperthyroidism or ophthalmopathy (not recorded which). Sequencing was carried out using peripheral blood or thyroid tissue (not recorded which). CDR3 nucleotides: TGTGCCAGTAGTCTAGCGGGACAGGGGACCTACGAGCAGTACTTC. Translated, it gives CASSLAGQGTYEQYF. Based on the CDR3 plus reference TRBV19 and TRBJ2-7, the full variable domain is DGGITQSPKYLFRKEGQNVTLSCEQNLNHDAMYWYRQDPGQGLRLIYYSQIVNDFQKGDIAEGYSVSREKKESFPLTVTSAQKNPTAFYLCASSLAGQGTYEQYFGPGTRLTVT.